Listed below are T cell receptor beta chains from one sample, sequenced in a study of OX40 agonist ivuxolimab in advanced cancers. The repertoire was sequenced with immunoSEQ multiplex PCR; TCRdb's copy has only in-frame clones and lacks some. The sample includes some 110,000 clones, 75% to 95% of them seen just once. Sample: CD4+ or CD8+ T cells sorted from blood, taken in a trial of the OX40 agonist ivuxolimab. These receptors were taken from an adult with an advanced solid tumor such as melanoma, head and neck, liver or kidney cancer. CDR3s leave out the opening cysteine and the closing phenylalanine or tryptophan.

v_call	j_call	cdr3_aa
TRBV6-5	TRBJ2-7	ASSIRQGGSYEQY
TRBV7-3	TRBJ1-2	ASSSWTGQGYT
TRBV6-5	TRBJ2-2	ASRSGSFTGELF
TRBV7-2	TRBJ2-7	ASSHVYEQY
TRBV15	TRBJ2-5	ATSKVGGPFETQY
TRBV4-3	TRBJ1-2	ASSQEQGVGGYT
TRBV7-7	TRBJ2-5	ASSSGGPETQY
TRBV6-1	TRBJ2-5	ASPTGHQETQY
TRBV13	TRBJ2-7	ASSSLDRAYEQY
TRBV18	TRBJ1-4	ASSVTTGGGQEKLF
TRBV11-2	TRBJ2-7	ASSLGKDSRAYEQY
TRBV7-2	-	ASSLESREQY
TRBV19	TRBJ2-7	ASSIGRVYEQY
TRBV29-1	TRBJ2-7	SVAGQLLSYEQY
TRBV28	TRBJ2-2	ASNQGGTPHGGELF
TRBV30	TRBJ1-2	AWSTPTGARSYGYT
TRBV28	TRBJ2-4	ASNGGRSAGKNIQY
TRBV4-1	TRBJ1-5	ASSQDRDQPQH
TRBV27	TRBJ2-7	ASSLGDRGQYEQY
TRBV19	TRBJ1-5	ASSIGRRGNQPQH
TRBV5-4	TRBJ2-6	ASSLTGTGDSGANVLT
TRBV5-1	TRBJ2-5	ASSPDRGAQY
TRBV4-2	TRBJ1-3	ASSPLTGSGNTIY
TRBV15	TRBJ1-3	ATSREVGNTIY
TRBV9	TRBJ1-2	ASSVGPQGDDGYT
TRBV15	TRBJ2-7	ATSRDRGYEQY
TRBV30	TRBJ1-6	AWSQGPYNSPLH
TRBV9	TRBJ2-5	ASSVSWGGGPKETQY
TRBV27	TRBJ2-7	ASRRRATGGTDYEQY
TRBV6-1	TRBJ2-7	ASGVGGLGEQY
TRBV9	TRBJ2-2	ASRERGYTGELF
TRBV7-9	TRBJ2-7	ASSLDPAGGRYEQY
TRBV11-2	TRBJ1-4	ASSFRTGTGLLGEKLF
TRBV6-5	TRBJ1-4	ASSYSWPRDEKLF
TRBV28	TRBJ2-1	ASIRRGNEQF
TRBV5-1	TRBJ1-4	ASSFTGGEGEKLF
TRBV7-2	TRBJ1-6	ASSLGGAVGGSPLH
TRBV7-2	TRBJ1-2	ASSYQTGSIFDGYT
TRBV10-3	TRBJ2-1	AIRPGLAGGRNEQF
TRBV6-5	TRBJ2-1	ASSSRSGGQF
TRBV6-5	TRBJ1-6	ASKGQGNSPLH
TRBV18	TRBJ2-2	ASSPGGSPNTGELF
TRBV2	TRBJ1-1	ASRRDPNTEAF
TRBV5-1	TRBJ2-7	ASSPAERVRNEQY
TRBV5-5	TRBJ2-3	ASSFLFFGDTQY
TRBV7-2	TRBJ1-3	ASSLVQGSGNTIY
TRBV9	TRBJ1-2	ASSVGTGRGYT
TRBV7-2	TRBJ1-6	ASSFVLGARSPLH
TRBV14	TRBJ1-2	ASSQVMGYGYT
TRBV7-6	TRBJ1-6	ASTYGGNSPLH
TRBV6-4	TRBJ2-3	ASSDGTASPLDTQY
TRBV19	TRBJ1-5	ASSRDSSNQPQH
TRBV6-6	TRBJ1-1	ASQGGDSLNTEAF
TRBV18	TRBJ2-1	ASSPRSGDEQF
TRBV5-8	TRBJ2-7	ASSLGGRYEQY
TRBV7-9	TRBJ2-3	ASSFTSGGTTDTQY
TRBV27	TRBJ1-6	ASSLWGNSPLH